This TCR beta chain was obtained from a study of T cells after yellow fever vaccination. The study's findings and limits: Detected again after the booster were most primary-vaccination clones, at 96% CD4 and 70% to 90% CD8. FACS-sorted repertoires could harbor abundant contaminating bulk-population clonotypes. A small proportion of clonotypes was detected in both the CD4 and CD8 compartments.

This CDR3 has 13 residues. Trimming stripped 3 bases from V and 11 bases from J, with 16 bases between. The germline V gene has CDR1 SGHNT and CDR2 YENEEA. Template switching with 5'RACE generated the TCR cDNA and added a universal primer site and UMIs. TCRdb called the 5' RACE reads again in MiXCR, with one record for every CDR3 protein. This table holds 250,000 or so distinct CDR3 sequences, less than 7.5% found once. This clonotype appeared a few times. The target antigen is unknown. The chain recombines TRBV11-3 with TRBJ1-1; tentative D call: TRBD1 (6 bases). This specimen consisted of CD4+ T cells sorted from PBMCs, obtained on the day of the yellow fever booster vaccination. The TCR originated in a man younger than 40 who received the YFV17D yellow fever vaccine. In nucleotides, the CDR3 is TGTGCCAGCAGCTTCCGCAGGGGTGAGAGGGCTTTCTTT. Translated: CASSFRRGERAFF.